This T cell receptor (beta chain) was documented in a study of long-term antiretroviral therapy in people with HIV. Samples were assayed with immunoSEQ v3.0 at survey level. Measured with immunoSEQ multiplex PCR; TCRdb has only the in-frame clones, and not every one. The sample has 20,000 or so clones; around 80% are singletons. Points from the study as a whole: Repertoires with HIV possessed tighter CDR3 length spans than those of controls. Despite increasing after ART, diversity remained lower than that of transplant donor controls.

Germline CDR1 reads MNHEY; CDR2 reads SMNVEV (reference sequence). The length of the CDR3 is 16 residues. Trimming left V 0 bases short and J 5 bases short, with 17 bases between. The count of this clone is one. Its antigen is unknown. Sequencing was performed on unsorted PBMCs, taken 2.9 years after starting antiretroviral therapy. The chain has TRBV27 and TRBJ2-7; D gene unclear. The TCR comes from a woman aged 30 to 39 with HIV. CDR3 loop: CASSLSNRATWNEQYF. For the CDR3, the DNA is TGTGCCAGCAGTTTATCGAACAGAGCCACCTGGAACGAGCAGTACTTC.